The 15 T cell receptor beta chains in this list originate from one sample, sequenced in a study of control samples from healthy donors and cancer patients. TCRdb keeps only in-frame clones here, not all; method: immunoSEQ multiplex PCR. The sample contains about 180,000 clones, about 92% of which appear only once. The sequencing input was blood. The receptors originated from a young man in good health.

CDR3 DNA sequence: TGTGCCAGCAGCTTGGGGATGGACAGGGCAATGAACACTGAAGCTTTCTTT. Protein: CASSLGMDRAMNTEAFF. The chain links TRBV5-4 to TRBJ1-1, with TRBD1 matching 8 bases. The V gene end was trimmed by 0 bases and the J gene end by 0 bases; junction bases not matched to a gene: 7. The germline gives CDR1 SGHNT, CDR2 YYREEE (reference sequence). The CDR3 extends over 17 amino acids.

This clone was seen a single time. This sequence joins TRBV5-1 and TRBJ2-5; 12 bases are shared with TRBD2. The CDR3 runs 16 residues. Germline V gene data show CDR1 as SGHRS and CDR2 as YFSETQ. Trimming cost V 2 bases and J 7 bases; bases outside gene matches: 9. CDR3 nucleotide sequence: TGCGCCAGCAGCTTTGGGACTAGCGGGCCCCGGGGGACCCAGTACTTC. Translation gives CASSFGTSGPRGTQYF.

This rearrangement joins TRBV5-6 to TRBJ1-1; D may be TRBD1 (6 bases). V lost 0 bases to trimming and J lost 4 bases, with 10 bases between them. The germline CDR1 and CDR2 sequences are SGHDT and YYEEEE. CDR3 length: 14 amino acids. CDR3 DNA: TGTGCCAGCAGCTTGGGGGGGCTAGGCACTGAAGCTTTCTTT. Protein: CASSLGGLGTEAFF.

This chain connects TRBV11-3 to TRBJ2-1; D is ambiguous. The germline V and J ends were trimmed by 0 bases and 11 bases, with 8 bases remaining between them. Germline assignment: CDR1 SGHNT and CDR2 YENEEA. The CDR3 is 12 amino acids. The CDR3 region is CASSLDGNKQFF. For the CDR3, the DNA is TGTGCCAGCAGCTTAGATGGTAATAAGCAGTTCTTC.

The chain is built from TRBV19 and TRBJ1-5; 9 bases align to TRBD1. Germline V gene lookup returns CDR1 LNHDA and CDR2 SQIVND (reference sequence). J lost 6 bases, V lost 7 bases, and 7 bases had no gene match. The CDR3 extends over 14 amino acids. The DNA for the CDR3 is TGTGCCAGTACCCCCGGGACAGGGCTTCAGCCCCAGCATTTT. It specifies CASTPGTGLQPQHF.

The chain recombines TRBV7-3 with TRBJ2-2; D call uncertain. Germline assignment: CDR1 SGHTA and CDR2 FQGTGA. This CDR3 contains 13 residues. Trimming stripped 5 bases from V and 2 bases from J, with 6 bases between. Here the CDR3 reads CASSGYNTGELFF. The CDR3, as DNA: TGTGCCAGCAGCGGGTATAACACCGGGGAGCTGTTTTTT. Using reference TRBV7-3 and TRBJ2-2 for the parts outside the CDR3, the full variable domain is GAGVSQTPSNKVTEKGKYVELRCDPISGHTALYWYRQSLGQGPEFLIYFQGTGAADDSGLPNDRFFAVRPEGSVSTLKIQRTERGDSAVYLCASSGYNTGELFFGEGSRLTVL.

The chain joins TRBV6-2 or TRBV6-3 to TRBJ1-2; 7 bases are a match to TRBD1. Germline CDR1 is MNHEY and CDR2 is SVGEGT. V dropped 1 base and J dropped 7; count of bases not matched to a gene: 3. CDR3 size: 13 residues. CDR3 region: CASSYYDRVGYTF. DNA of the CDR3: TGTGCCAGCAGTTACTACGACAGGGTTGGCTACACCTTC.

J is TRBJ2-3 and V is TRBV10-2, with D uncertain. Trimming cost V 3 bases and J 4 bases, with 17 bases left between them. This CDR3 region has 16 residues. In germline, CDR1 is WSHSY, CDR2 SAAADI. The CDR3 here is CASSDWYGLPPDTQYF. The CDR3 nucleotides are TGCGCCAGCAGTGATTGGTATGGCCTGCCCCCAGATACGCAGTATTTT.

The rearrangement links TRBV5-1 to TRBJ1-1, with D possibly being TRBD1 (6 bases). This CDR3 is built from 15 residues. V dropped 6 bases and J dropped 3 bases, with 18 bases sitting between them. The germline CDR1 and CDR2 sequences are SGHRS and YFSETQ. This CDR3 is CASTGGAGADTEAFF. Here the CDR3 DNA reads TGCGCCAGCACAGGCGGGGCGGGGGCGGACACTGAAGCTTTCTTT.

The CDR3 reads CASGISYEQYF. For the CDR3, the DNA is TGTGCCAGCGGGATTTCCTACGAGCAGTACTTC. The gene calls are TRBV28 and TRBJ2-7; D unresolved. From germline, CDR1 is MDHEN and CDR2 SYDVKM. V lost 8 bases and J lost 1, with 6 bases in between. The CDR3 sequence is 11 residues long.

The sample holds one count of this clone. V is TRBV19 and J is TRBJ2-1; D is perhaps TRBD2 (6 bases). This CDR3 is 13 amino acids long. Germline values: CDR1 LNHDA, CDR2 SQIVND (reference sequence). Trimming removed 4 bases at V and 6 bases at J, with 10 bases between. DNA for the CDR3: TGTGCCAGTAGTACAACCGGGGGCAATGAGCAGTTCTTC. Translated, it gives CASSTTGGNEQFF.

V usage is TRBV3-1 (or the pseudogene TRBV3-2) and J usage is TRBJ2-7; 12 nucleotides agree with TRBD2. Germline values: CDR1 LGHDT, CDR2 YNNKEL (reference sequence). The CDR3 spans 14 residues. The V segment lost 7 bases and the J segment 2 bases; nucleotides outside the gene matches: 3. CDR3 nucleotide sequence: TGTGCCAGCAAACTAGCGGGAGGCACCTACGAGCAGTACTTC. It codes for CASKLAGGTYEQYF.

A word on this clone: The sample holds other DNA sequences that translate to the same CDR3. This sequence joins TRBV18 and TRBJ2-5; TRBD2 aligns across 7 bases. The V gene's germline CDR1 is KGHSH and CDR2 LQKENI. This CDR3 has 14 residues. The ends lost 6 bases at V and 2 bases at J; junction bases unmatched: 6. The CDR3 nucleotides are TGTGCCAGCTCTCCGCTAGCGGCTCAAGAGACCCAGTACTTC. Its translation: CASSPLAAQETQYF.

The gene calls are TRBV5-4 and TRBJ2-2; no firm D call. CDR3 length: 15 residues. V lost 4 bases and J lost 0, with 10 bases in between. Germline V CDR1 and CDR2: SGHNT, YYREEE (reference sequence). CDR3 sequence: CASSRSASNTGELFF. The CDR3 nucleotides read TGTGCCAGCAGCCGGTCGGCATCGAACACCGGGGAGCTGTTTTTT.

The chain joins TRBV15 to TRBJ2-7; 10 bases map to TRBD2. With 4 bases clipped from V and 10 bases from J, the junction kept 7 bases outside the gene matches. The CDR3 loop spans 13 amino acids. Germline V lookup: CDR1 LNHNV, CDR2 YYDKDF (reference sequence). For the CDR3, the DNA is TGTGCCACCAGCACTATATCTAGCGGGAGTCAGTACTTC. This gives the protein CATSTISSGSQYF. Full variable domain (missing parts from reference TRBV15 and TRBJ2-7): DAMVIQNPRYQVTQFGKPVTLSCSQTLNHNVMYWYQQKSSQAPKLLFHYYDKDFNNEADTPDNFQSRRPNTSFCFLDIRSPGLGDTAMYLCATSTISSGSQYFGPGTRLTVT.